Given below is one TCR beta chain in context. This clonotype has a count of ten or more. No cognate antigen has been identified for it. There are no base qualities to consult, and no much larger clone falls within one base. Receptors were amplified or captured by multiplex PCR. The listed sequencing device is Illumina HiSeq 2500. TCRbeta libraries were constructed through three rounds of nested PCR with primers (Table S4) according to protocols modified from ARM-PCR. Before sequencing, PCR products of 200-500 bp were excised from the gel and purified with the QIAquick gel extraction kit. In the original analysis: Trimmomatic was used to clean the reads, FLASH was used to merge the reads into complete CDR3 sequences, and MiTCR was used to assign the reads to V(D)J germline segments. Clonal diversity was computed as the inverse Simpson's index with VDJtools. A read counted as productive if the sequence was in-frame and lacked a premature stop codon. In TCRdb, the public reads were trimmed at Q25 with fastp and aligned with MiXCR, with productive beta chains retained. For every CDR3 protein sequence, its rows merge into one entry that carries the most common genes and DNA. It is TCRdb's table, rather than the study itself, that gives the V and J calls and clone size. The sample data list 80,000 or so distinct CDR3 sequences, and 65% to 85% of these were observed just once. Of the sample, approximately 51% falls within the top ten clones.

This specimen comes from a study of tumor and adjacent non-tumor tissue in lung cancer (dated by TCRdb to the late 2010s). For the wider study: The cohort included around eleven adenocarcinoma, a couple of squamous cell carcinoma and 1 small cell lung cancer patients. The roughly 15 patients were aged roughly 30 to 85 years, included 10 men and 5 women, and had TNM stage I to III disease. Sequencing generated a total of approximately 130,000,000 productive TCRbeta reads, averaging roughly 3.9 million reads per sample. Bulk TCRbeta repertoires were compared between lung tumor tissue and matched distant non-tumor lung tissue obtained from roughly 16 lung cancer patients. For each patient, one tumor sample and one normal lung sample were taken, giving around 31 paired specimens that underwent TCRbeta CDR3 sequencing. Study-wide conclusions, independent of this receptor: TCR diversity (inverse Simpson) was significantly higher in tumor than in normal lung tissue (about 400 vs 150, P = 0.0075, Mann-Whitney U test). Younger patients had significantly higher TCR diversity, and higher tumor TCR diversity was associated with shorter overall and disease-free survival. Peripheral blood was not sequenced, so blood TCRbeta repertoires were not examined in the lung cancer patients of the study. Neither the sequencing platform nor unique molecular identifiers are mentioned in the methods. In normal lung, the top 100 clones accounted for a significantly larger cumulative share of the repertoire than in tumor tissue. Only around 15 patients were included in the cohort, and the need for larger samples and more detailed clinical data was noted by the authors.

RNA was extracted from bulk unsorted tissue and checked for quality with a NanoDrop ND-1000 and an Agilent 2100. For the normal lung samples, distant non-tumor tissue was collected more than 3 cm away from the tumor edge. The donors were newly diagnosed lung cancer patients admitted for thoracic surgery in China from August to November 2014 who had not received prior chemotherapy. Patients with previous radiotherapy or chemotherapy, or with another concurrent cancer, were excluded from the study. Pieces of surgical tissue measuring about 1-2.1 cm3 were kept in RNAlater solution and held at -80 degrees C until needed. The junction shows trimming of 4 bases on V and 2 bases on J, and the gene matches do not reach 8 bases of it. Inclusive of the bounding cysteine and phenylalanine, the CDR3 is 16 residues long. Solely the CDR3 DNA is kept, with 48 bases framed from the first base. CDR1 and CDR2, per the germline V gene, are SGHDT and YYEEEE.

The sequenced material came from distant non-tumor lung tissue. The chain is encoded by TRBV5-6 joined to TRBJ2-1; the junction holds 8 bases that match TRBD2. The sequence derives from a man between 60 and 75 years old with non-small cell lung cancer. The CDR3 region reads CASSRGGTGAYNEQFF. The sequence in DNA is TGTGCCAGCAGCCGCGGGGGGACTGGTGCCTACAATGAGCAGTTCTTC.